Listed below are T cell receptor beta chains from one sample, sequenced in a study of neurological immune-mediated disorders. A single record per CDR3 protein comes from TCRdb applying MiXCR to the 5' RACE reads. The sample carries about 70,000 distinct CDR3 sequences, 2.5% to 4% recorded once. Sample: PBMCs. The receptors were gathered from a woman aged 45-65 years with multiple sclerosis. CDR3s include the opening cysteine and the closing phenylalanine or tryptophan. D genes are given only for firm matches. Rows give clone size only sometimes, using once, few, many, or a class for an expanded clone.

size: many; D: NA; J: TRBJ2-7; V: TRBV29-1; CDR3: CSVLGAGEQYF; DNA: TGCAGCGTTCTGGGGGCGGGGGAGCAGTACTTC
size: many; D: NA; J: TRBJ2-7; V: TRBV10-3; CDR3: CAISVLLREQKPGLYEQYF; DNA: TGTGCCATCAGTGTCCTTCTGCGGGAACAGAAACCGGGACTCTACGAGCAGTACTTC
size: many; D: TRBD2; J: TRBJ2-3; V: TRBV4-3; CDR3: CASSQGQGSGGIYTQYF; DNA: TGCGCCAGCAGCCAAGGTCAAGGTAGCGGGGGTATATATACGCAGTATTTT
size: NA; D: TRBD1; J: TRBJ2-2; V: TRBV7-6; CDR3: CASSLAVDRGNTGELFF; DNA: TGTGCCAGCAGCTTAGCGGTGGACAGGGGAAACACCGGGGAGCTGTTTTTT
size: many; D: TRBD2; J: TRBJ2-1; V: TRBV7-6; CDR3: CASSLGLRGASGSSYNEQFF; DNA: TGTGCCAGCAGCTTAGGCCTCCGGGGCGCTAGCGGGAGCTCCTACAATGAGCAGTTCTTC
size: many; D: TRBD1; J: TRBJ1-4; V: TRBV7-2; CDR3: CASSYRTGLNEKLFF; DNA: TGTGCCAGCAGCTACCGGACAGGGCTGAATGAAAAACTGTTTTTT
size: many; D: NA; J: TRBJ1-2; V: TRBV9; CDR3: CASWGVYGYTF; DNA: TGTGCCAGCTGGGGCGTATATGGCTACACCTTC
size: many; D: NA; J: TRBJ1-5; V: TRBV20-1; CDR3: CSARFSGGNQPQHF; DNA: TGCAGTGCTAGATTTAGTGGGGGTAATCAGCCCCAGCATTTT
size: many; D: NA; J: TRBJ2-5; V: TRBV4-2; CDR3: CASSKSSLTREETQYF; DNA: TGTGCCAGCAGCAAAAGTTCCCTAACACGCGAAGAGACCCAGTACTTC
size: many; D: TRBD1; J: TRBJ1-1; V: TRBV6-5; CDR3: CASSTGTVNTEAFF; DNA: TGTGCCAGCAGTACCGGGACAGTGAACACTGAAGCTTTCTTT
size: few; D: NA; J: TRBJ1-6; V: TRBV5-1; CDR3: CASSLRVGGNSTLNF; DNA: TGCGCCAGCAGCTTGAGGGTAGGCGGGAATTCAACCCTCAACTTT
size: many; D: TRBD2; J: TRBJ2-5; V: TRBV7-9; CDR3: CASSLLASGRRSETQYF; DNA: TGTGCCAGCAGCTTATTAGCTAGCGGGAGAAGGTCGGAGACCCAGTACTTC
size: many; D: NA; J: TRBJ2-2; V: TRBV7-2; CDR3: CASSLNPTGAGELFF; DNA: TGTGCCAGCAGCTTGAATCCGACGGGGGCCGGGGAGCTGTTTTTT
size: many; D: NA; J: TRBJ2-2; V: TRBV10-2; CDR3: CASIPDYTGELFF; DNA: TGCGCCAGCATTCCAGATTACACCGGGGAGCTGTTTTTT
size: NA; D: NA; J: TRBJ1-4; V: TRBV20-1; CDR3: CSARDRARGNEKLFF; DNA: TGCAGTGCTAGAGATCGGGCAAGAGGGAATGAAAAACTGTTTTTT
size: many; D: NA; J: TRBJ1-1; V: TRBV5-1; CDR3: CASSVTASMNTEAFF; DNA: TGCGCCAGCAGCGTCACAGCCAGTATGAACACTGAAGCTTTCTTT
size: many; D: NA; J: TRBJ1-2; V: TRBV7-2; CDR3: CASSLRGAGWGGGYTF; DNA: TGTGCCAGCAGCTTACGGGGCGCGGGTTGGGGTGGTGGCTACACCTTC
size: many; D: NA; J: TRBJ2-5; V: TRBV28; CDR3: CASMRGKGNPSETQYF; DNA: TGTGCCAGTATGCGAGGGAAGGGGAATCCCTCGGAGACCCAGTACTTC
size: many; D: NA; J: TRBJ2-1; V: TRBV4-3; CDR3: CASSQDAKGSSYNEQFF; DNA: TGCGCCAGCAGCCAAGACGCGAAGGGGAGCTCCTACAATGAGCAGTTCTTC
size: many; D: NA; J: TRBJ1-1; V: TRBV4-1; CDR3: CASSHEERWNTEAFF; DNA: TGCGCCAGCAGCCACGAAGAACGGTGGAACACTGAAGCTTTCTTT
size: many; D: NA; J: TRBJ2-5; V: TRBV11-3; CDR3: CASSLSLYETQETQYF; DNA: TGTGCCAGCAGCTTAAGTCTATATGAAACTCAAGAGACCCAGTACTTC
size: many; D: NA; J: TRBJ2-1; V: TRBV20-1; CDR3: CSADMDSYNEQFF; DNA: TGCAGTGCCGACATGGACAGCTACAATGAGCAGTTCTTC
size: many; D: NA; J: TRBJ2-3; V: TRBV5-1; CDR3: CASSLLGASSTDTQYF; DNA: TGCGCCAGCAGCTTGCTTGGGGCCTCTAGCACAGATACGCAGTATTTT
size: many; D: NA; J: TRBJ2-1; V: TRBV28; CDR3: CASSLSLAYYNEQFF; DNA: TGTGCCAGCAGTTTATCACTAGCCTATTACAATGAGCAGTTCTTC
size: many; D: NA; J: TRBJ2-2; V: TRBV27; CDR3: CASRAGSHTGELFF; DNA: TGTGCCAGCCGGGCTGGGTCCCACACCGGGGAGCTGTTTTTT
size: many; D: TRBD2; J: TRBJ2-7; V: TRBV5-1; CDR3: CASSQTSGASYEQYF; DNA: TGCGCCAGCAGCCAAACTAGCGGGGCCTCCTACGAGCAGTACTTC
size: many; D: NA; J: TRBJ1-1; V: TRBV5-1; CDR3: CASSPDSMNTEAFF; DNA: TGCGCCAGCAGCCCTGACTCGATGAACACTGAAGCTTTCTTT
size: many; D: NA; J: TRBJ1-2; V: TRBV5-1; CDR3: CASSERVYYGYTF; DNA: TGCGCCAGCAGCGAGAGGGTCTACTATGGCTACACCTTC
size: many; D: NA; J: TRBJ2-2; V: TRBV29-1; CDR3: CSINPGRNTGELFF; DNA: TGCAGCATAAACCCGGGACGGAACACCGGGGAGCTGTTTTTT
size: many; D: NA; J: TRBJ2-1; V: TRBV7-9; CDR3: CASSLDMSNEQFF; DNA: TGTGCCAGCAGCTTAGACATGAGCAATGAGCAGTTCTTC
size: many; D: NA; J: TRBJ2-3; V: TRBV20-1; CDR3: CSAARASENTDTQYF; DNA: TGCAGTGCTGCAAGGGCTAGCGAGAACACAGATACGCAGTATTTT
size: many; D: NA; J: TRBJ1-1; V: TRBV5-1; CDR3: CASSLGQGGEAFF; DNA: TGCGCCAGCAGCTTGGGGCAGGGAGGTGAAGCTTTCTTT
size: NA; D: NA; J: TRBJ1-6; V: TRBV4-1; CDR3: CASSQDRERRAVNSPLHF; DNA: TGCGCCAGCAGCCAAGATCGGGAACGTAGGGCCGTTAATTCACCCCTCCACTTT
size: many; D: NA; J: TRBJ1-1; V: TRBV5-1; CDR3: CASSLGQAGRSAFF; DNA: TGCGCCAGCAGCTTGGGTCAAGCGGGGCGGTCGGCTTTCTTT
size: many; D: NA; J: TRBJ2-5; V: TRBV29-1; CDR3: CSVEGAWVETQYF; DNA: TGCAGCGTTGAAGGAGCCTGGGTGGAGACCCAGTACTTC
size: many; D: NA; J: TRBJ1-1; V: TRBV15; CDR3: CATTPVGRVNTEAFF; DNA: TGTGCCACCACCCCAGTTGGGAGAGTGAACACTGAAGCTTTCTTT
size: many; D: NA; J: TRBJ2-1; V: TRBV20-1; CDR3: CSASPPPNEQFF; DNA: TGCAGTGCTAGTCCGCCCCCCAATGAGCAGTTCTTC
size: many; D: NA; J: TRBJ2-1; V: TRBV4-3; CDR3: CASSLGSALPYNEQFF; DNA: TGCGCCAGCAGCCTAGGGTCGGCTCTCCCTTACAATGAGCAGTTCTTC
size: many; D: NA; J: TRBJ2-5; V: TRBV7-2; CDR3: CASSLGVALEETQYF; DNA: TGTGCCAGCAGCTTAGGGGTGGCACTCGAAGAGACCCAGTACTTC
size: many; D: NA; J: TRBJ2-5; V: TRBV3-1; CDR3: CASSQFEGRETQYF; DNA: TGTGCCAGCAGCCAATTCGAAGGAAGGGAGACCCAGTACTTC
size: many; D: NA; J: TRBJ1-5; V: TRBV4-3; CDR3: CASSQLADSNQPQHF; DNA: TGCGCCAGCAGCCAACTGGCGGATAGCAATCAGCCCCAGCATTTT
size: many; D: NA; J: TRBJ2-7; V: TRBV20-1; CDR3: CSAKLSARSYEQYF; DNA: TGCAGTGCAAAGCTAAGCGCGAGGTCCTACGAGCAGTACTTC
size: many; D: NA; J: TRBJ2-5; V: TRBV7-9; CDR3: CASSPPSTWSSETQYF; DNA: TGTGCCAGCAGCCCCCCGTCTACGTGGTCTTCAGAGACCCAGTACTTC
size: many; D: NA; J: TRBJ1-4; V: TRBV2; CDR3: CASTWNGAGNEKLFF; DNA: TGTGCCAGCACCTGGAATGGGGCCGGTAATGAAAAACTGTTTTTT
size: many; D: TRBD2; J: TRBJ2-2; V: TRBV5-1; CDR3: CASSFLAGTGELFF; DNA: TGCGCCAGCAGCTTCCTAGCGGGCACCGGGGAGCTGTTTTTT
size: many; D: NA; J: TRBJ1-1; V: TRBV7-2; CDR3: CASSLFPVFAEAFF; DNA: TGTGCCAGCAGCTTATTCCCGGTGTTTGCTGAAGCTTTCTTT
size: many; D: TRBD1; J: TRBJ1-4; V: TRBV5-5; CDR3: CASSFLDRARMKEKLFF; DNA: TGTGCCAGCAGCTTTCTGGACAGGGCGCGAATGAAGGAAAAACTGTTTTTT
size: many; D: NA; J: TRBJ2-3; V: TRBV6-5; CDR3: CASSYSGRDTQYF; DNA: TGTGCCAGCAGTTACTCGGGGCGGGATACGCAGTATTTT
size: many; D: NA; J: TRBJ2-5; V: TRBV7-2; CDR3: CASSFSRGRETQYF; DNA: TGTGCCAGCAGCTTCTCCAGGGGAAGAGAGACCCAGTACTTC
size: many; D: TRBD2; J: TRBJ2-3; V: TRBV29-1; CDR3: CSVVGRAGTDTQYF; DNA: TGCAGCGTTGTCGGGAGGGCCGGCACAGATACGCAGTATTTT
size: many; D: NA; J: TRBJ2-1; V: TRBV18; CDR3: CASSPPPWDKYNEQFF; DNA: TGTGCCAGCTCACCGCCTCCTTGGGACAAGTACAATGAGCAGTTCTTC
size: many; D: NA; J: TRBJ2-1; V: TRBV5-1; CDR3: CASSLGGAEYNEQFF; DNA: TGCGCCAGCAGCTTAGGGGGTGCCGAGTACAATGAGCAGTTCTTC
size: many; D: TRBD2; J: TRBJ2-3; V: TRBV7-2; CDR3: CASRAGGVDTQYF; DNA: TGTGCCAGCCGAGCGGGAGGCGTGGATACGCAGTATTTT
size: many; D: NA; J: TRBJ1-1; V: TRBV5-1; CDR3: CASSSTGLPTTEAFF; DNA: TGCGCCAGCAGCAGTACGGGACTCCCGACTACTGAAGCTTTCTTT